Below, 27 T cell receptor beta chains from the same sample are listed, as sequenced in a study of cytomegalovirus exposure and HLA in healthy donors. The PCR ran on 60 Vbeta and 13 Jbeta primers. TCRdb's table, derived via immunoSEQ multiplex PCR, lists solely in-frame clones and lacks some. The data hold about 160,000 clones, with roughly 79% observed a single time. Sequencing used PBMCs. The source is a man aged 25 to 40 in good health and CMV-seronegative.

This chain joins TRBV5-1 and TRBJ2-1; TRBD1 matches 12 bases. The CDR3 length is 20 residues. Germline V gene data show CDR1 as SGHRS and CDR2 as YFSETQ. Losses at the gene ends were 4 bases for V and 1 base for J; bases not matched to a gene: 15. The DNA of the CDR3 is TGCGCCAGCAGCCCCGTCCCGGGACAGGGGGCGACGATATCCTACAATGAGCAGTTCTTC. As protein: CASSPVPGQGATISYNEQFF.

A note on this clone: A read error may produce the germline difference seen at one junction end. J is TRBJ2-6 and V is TRBV7-9; 9 bases agree with TRBD1. Germline V gene data show CDR1 as SEHNR and CDR2 as FQNEAQ (reference sequence). The CDR3 runs to 19 residues. The CDR3 region is CSSSLAWGTGSSGANVLTF. For the CDR3, the DNA is TGTTCCAGCAGCTTAGCTTGGGGGACAGGGTCGTCTGGGGCCAACGTCCTGACTTTC.

V gene TRBV28 combines with J gene TRBJ1-1; possibly TRBD1 for D (5 bases). Germline assignment: CDR1 MDHEN and CDR2 SYDVKM. The CDR3 has 14 residues. Trimming left V 6 bases short and J 5 bases short, with 16 bases between. The CDR3 protein is CASSLPGLQTEAFF. CDR3 nucleotides: TGTGCCAGCAGCCTTCCAGGGTTGCAAACTGAAGCTTTCTTT.

This clone was recorded once. The CDR3 is CASSLGTSGGSYEQYF. The DNA of the CDR3 is TGTGCCAGCAGCTTGGGGACTAGCGGGGGCTCCTACGAGCAGTACTTC. V usage is TRBV5-5 and J usage is TRBJ2-7, with 13 positions matching TRBD2. The junction had 0 bases not matched to a gene; V was cut back by 0 bases and J by 0 bases. Germline CDR1 is SGHKS and CDR2 is YYEKEE (reference sequence). This CDR3 spans 16 amino acids.

The chain is built from TRBV6-1 and TRBJ2-7, with a weak D call TRBD1 (7 bases). The CDR3 runs to 16 residues. Trimming pared 4 bases from V and 0 bases from J, leaving 16 bases between. Per the germline V gene, CDR1 is MNHNS and CDR2 is SASEGT. The CDR3 sequence is CASSAPSGGSSYEQYF. The DNA of the CDR3 is TGTGCCAGCAGTGCACCGTCAGGGGGGTCCTCCTACGAGCAGTACTTC.

This clone was found a few times. The V and J genes are TRBV11-3 and TRBJ2-1, with D maybe TRBD2 (6 bases). Germline V gives CDR1 SGHNT, CDR2 YENEEA. The CDR3 is made up of 16 amino acids. V was clipped by 0 bases and J by 0 bases, with 9 bases between them. The DNA of the CDR3 is TGTGCCAGCAGCTTAGAGGCCGGGAGCTCCTACAATGAGCAGTTCTTC. Translating it yields CASSLEAGSSYNEQFF.

In its sample, this clone was seen a few times. This chain joins TRBV9 and TRBJ2-1; 7 bases are a match to TRBD1. This CDR3 has 16 residues. Germline CDR1 reads SGDLS; CDR2 reads YYNGEE. V dropped 4 bases and J dropped 10; count of bases not matched to a gene: 17. The CDR3: CASSPPTGTDDEEQFF. DNA for the CDR3: TGTGCCAGCAGCCCCCCAACCGGGACAGACGATGAGGAGCAGTTCTTC.

This rearrangement joins TRBV7-9 to TRBJ2-3; D remains unclear. The CDR3 has 16 residues. Germline V CDR1 and CDR2: SEHNR, FQNEAQ (reference sequence). Trimming removed 2 bases from V and 0 bases from J, with 12 bases in between. CDR3 protein: CASSLRPRTSTDTQYF. DNA of the CDR3: TGTGCCAGCAGCTTAAGACCTAGAACTAGCACAGATACGCAGTATTTT.

The chain couples TRBV7-8 to TRBJ1-5; TRBD1 matches at 9 bases. Germline V gene data show CDR1 as SGHVS and CDR2 as FQNEAQ. This CDR3 contains 14 residues. V shed 4 bases, J shed 6 bases, and the junction held 4 bases outside the gene matches. DNA of the CDR3: TGTGCCAGCAGCTGGGACAGGGTCGCTCAGCCCCAGCATTTT. It is translated as CASSWDRVAQPQHF.

CDR3 in amino acids: CASSSGTGTTGELFF. As DNA, the CDR3 is TGTGCCAGCAGCTCCGGGACAGGGACAACCGGGGAGCTGTTTTTT. The V and J genes are TRBV7-9 and TRBJ2-2; 9 bases map to TRBD1. The CDR3 spans 15 residues. Germline CDR1 SEHNR, CDR2 FQNEAQ (reference sequence). V trimming: 4 bases; J trimming: 5 bases; junction bases outside the gene matches: 5.

The chain has TRBV11-2 and TRBJ2-6, with D maybe TRBD1 (6 bases). The germline V gene encodes CDR1 SGHAT and CDR2 FQNNGV. CDR3 size: 17 residues. V was shortened by 1 base and J by 0 bases, with 10 bases between the two germline ends. CDR3 amino acids: CASSLAGVSSGANVLTF. CDR3 sequence (DNA): TGTGCCAGCAGCTTAGCAGGGGTTAGCTCTGGGGCCAACGTCCTGACTTTC. Full variable domain (missing parts from reference TRBV11-2 and TRBJ2-6): EAGVAQSPRYKIIEKRQSVAFWCNPISGHATLYWYQQILGQGPKLLIQFQNNGVVDDSQLPKDRFSAERLKGVDSTLKIQPAKLEDSAVYLCASSLAGVSSGANVLTFGAGSRLTVL.

This chain connects TRBV7-9 to TRBJ1-1, with a weak D call TRBD1 (6 bases). With 9 bases removed from V and 3 bases from J, the gap between germline ends came to 17 bases. The CDR3 has 14 residues. Germline V gene lookup returns CDR1 SEHNR and CDR2 FQNEAQ (reference sequence). The CDR3 sequence is CASRTTGIDTEAFF. CDR3 nucleotides: TGTGCCAGTCGCACCACAGGGATTGACACTGAAGCTTTCTTT.

This clone showed up just once. This chain links TRBV14 with TRBJ2-7, with TRBD2 matching over 10 bases. The V segment lost 4 bases and the J segment 6 bases; nucleotides outside the gene matches: 15. Germline CDR1 is SGHDN and CDR2 is FVKESK. CDR3 length: 17 residues. CDR3 nucleotide sequence: TGTGCCAGCAGCCCCAGCTGGGAAGCGGGAGGGCCGTCCGAGCAGTACTTC. This sequence encodes CASSPSWEAGGPSEQYF.

This clone was counted once. This chain uses TRBV28 with TRBJ2-1; no firm D call. There are 12 residues in the CDR3. Germline V lookup: CDR1 MDHEN, CDR2 SYDVKM. V was trimmed by 6 bases and J by 6 bases, leaving 9 bases between them. This chain's CDR3 is CASSRLPNEQFF. The CDR3 nucleotides are TGTGCCAGCAGCCGACTCCCCAATGAGCAGTTCTTC.

The rearrangement links TRBV7-9 to TRBJ2-5, with TRBD1 matching over 7 bases. Trimming removed 11 bases from V and 5 bases from J; junction bases left unmatched: 8. CDR3 size: 12 residues. Germline values: CDR1 SEHNR, CDR2 FQNEAQ (reference sequence). The CDR3 DNA reads TGTGCCGGCTCACAGGGGATGGAGACCCAGTACTTC. It encodes CAGSQGMETQYF.

The chain is built from TRBV5-1 and TRBJ2-5, with D tentatively TRBD1 (6 bases). V was trimmed by 3 bases and J by 2 bases, leaving 14 bases between them. The CDR3 loop spans 15 amino acids. CDR1 and CDR2 (germline): SGHRS, YFSETQ. The CDR3 region has the DNA TGCGCCAGCAGCTGGATGGGACAAGCACAAGAGACCCAGTACTTC. Amino acid sequence: CASSWMGQAQETQYF.

This clone was counted between two and nine times. The V and J genes are TRBV5-8 and TRBJ2-1; tentative D call: TRBD2 (5 bases). V lost 0 bases, J lost 2 bases, and 18 bases lay in between. CDR3 length: 18 amino acids. CDR1 and CDR2 from the germline V gene are SGHTS and YDEGEE. CDR3 bases: TGTGCCAGCAGCTTGGTTTTCGGTTCACGGGATCCCTACAATGAGCAGTTCTTC. It is translated as CASSLVFGSRDPYNEQFF.

The rearrangement uses TRBV11-2 and TRBJ2-7; D is perhaps TRBD1 (6 bases). CDR1 and CDR2 from the germline V gene are SGHAT and FQNNGV. This CDR3 is built from 17 residues. With 1 base removed from V and 2 bases from J, the gap between germline ends came to 18 bases. CDR3: CASSLGVGQGLTYEQYF. The CDR3 DNA sequence: TGTGCCAGCAGCTTAGGGGTCGGGCAGGGGCTTACCTACGAGCAGTACTTC.

This chain links TRBV9 with TRBJ1-4; tentatively, D is TRBD1 (5 bases). The CDR3 extends over 16 amino acids. The V end lost 0 bases, the J end lost 6 bases, and 15 bases lay between the germline ends. Germline assignment: CDR1 SGDLS and CDR2 YYNGEE. The CDR3 bases are TGTGCCAGCAGCGTAGGACCCGGGGGTGGGGATGAAAAACTGTTTTTT. This gives the protein CASSVGPGGGDEKLFF. Supplemented by reference TRBV9 and TRBJ1-4, the full variable domain reads DSGVTQTPKHLITATGQRVTLRCSPRSGDLSVYWYQQSLDQGLQFLIQYYNGEERAKGNILERFSAQQFPDLHSELNLSSLELGDSALYFCASSVGPGGGDEKLFFGSGTQLSVL.

The V call is TRBV19, the J call TRBJ1-5, with 9 nucleotides matching TRBD1. This CDR3 has 16 residues. Trimming removed 4 bases from V and 2 bases from J; junction bases left unmatched: 6. In germline, CDR1 is LNHDA, CDR2 SQIVND (reference sequence). This CDR3 reads CASSTRQGVGNQPQHF. The CDR3 coding sequence is TGTGCCAGTAGTACCCGACAGGGGGTGGGCAATCAGCCCCAGCATTTT.

V gene TRBV19 combines with J gene TRBJ2-1; D is ambiguous. Trimming removed 3 bases at V and 9 bases at J, with 12 bases between. This CDR3 is built from 13 residues. Germline CDR1 is LNHDA and CDR2 is SQIVND (reference sequence). As DNA, the CDR3 is TGTGCCAGTAGTATCCCCGTGAGTGGTGAGCAGTTCTTC. Translating gives CASSIPVSGEQFF. The variable domain in full, with the rest retrieved from reference TRBV19 and TRBJ2-1, is DGGITQSPKYLFRKEGQNVTLSCEQNLNHDAMYWYRQDPGQGLRLIYYSQIVNDFQKGDIAEGYSVSREKKESFPLTVTSAQKNPTAFYLCASSIPVSGEQFFGPGTRLTVL.

The V and J genes are TRBV7-9 and TRBJ2-3; 7 bases line up with TRBD2. The CDR3 is made up of 15 amino acids. Losses at the gene ends were 1 base for V and 1 base for J; bases not matched to a gene: 2. Germline values: CDR1 SEHNR, CDR2 FQNEAQ (reference sequence). CDR3 sequence (DNA): TGTGCCAGCAGCTTAGGGGGGGGAGGCACAGATACGCAGTATTTT. Translation: CASSLGGGGTDTQYF. Variable domain in full (rest from reference TRBV7-9 and TRBJ2-3): DTGVSQNPRHKITKRGQNVTFRCDPISEHNRLYWYRQTLGQGPEFLTYFQNEAQLEKSRLLSDRFSAERPKGSFSTLEIQRTEQGDSAMYLCASSLGGGGTDTQYFGPGTRLTVL.

The rearrangement uses TRBV4-3 and TRBJ2-7, with TRBD2 matching over 10 bases. Germline-derived CDR1 and CDR2 are LGHNA and YSLEER. Germline trimming cut 1 base from V and 4 bases from J; bases unmatched to any gene: 10. The CDR3 totals 17 residues. The CDR3 nucleotides read TGCGCCAGCAGCCAAGGGGTCGGGAGCGGGAGGGGGTACGAGCAGTACTTC. It specifies CASSQGVGSGRGYEQYF.

This clone came up a few times. CDR3 amino acids: CAWHSRGSLNTEAFF. The CDR3 DNA is TGTGCCTGGCACAGTAGGGGCAGTCTGAACACTGAAGCTTTCTTT. The V gene is TRBV30, the J gene TRBJ1-1; the D gene is possibly TRBD1 (5 bases). Germline V gene sequence: CDR1 GTSNPN, CDR2 SVGIG (reference sequence). This CDR3 has 15 amino acids. V shed 5 bases and J shed 0 bases, with 16 bases lying between them.

The gene calls are TRBV30 and TRBJ2-5; a weak D match, TRBD2 (5 bases). V lost 4 bases and J 5 bases, leaving 17 bases between the germline ends. The CDR3 spans 14 residues. Germline V gives CDR1 GTSNPN, CDR2 SVGIG (reference sequence). This CDR3 reads CAWNQLEGGETQYF. For the CDR3, the DNA is TGTGCCTGGAACCAACTCGAGGGTGGGGAGACCCAGTACTTC.

CDR3 amino acids: CASSSRGPGQGSEKLFF. Written as DNA, the CDR3 is TGTGCCAGCAGCTCACGAGGGCCGGGACAGGGTTCTGAAAAACTGTTTTTT. The rearrangement joins TRBV7-2 to TRBJ1-4; 9 nucleotides agree with TRBD1. V was pared by 4 bases and J by 7 bases, with 13 bases of the junction left unmatched. The CDR3 is 17 amino acids. From germline, CDR1 is SGHTA and CDR2 FQGNSA.

On this clone: The identical CDR3 is also encoded by other nucleotide sequences in the sample. The chain recombines TRBV7-9 with TRBJ1-5, with D perhaps TRBD1 (6 bases). This CDR3 contains 15 residues. The V end lost 5 bases, the J end lost 0 bases, and 11 bases lay between the germline ends. Germline V gene data show CDR1 as SEHNR and CDR2 as FQNEAQ (reference sequence). The CDR3 DNA sequence: TGTGCCAGCAGCGACCGACAGGATAGCAATCAGCCCCAGCATTTT. Translating gives CASSDRQDSNQPQHF.